This T cell receptor beta chain stems from a study of patients and donors after allogeneic stem cell transplantation. TCRdb processed the RT-PCR reads anew with MiXCR; each CDR3 protein has one entry. The table shows about a million distinct CDR3 sequences, with around 17% occurring only once. The germline V gene encodes CDR1 SNHLY and CDR2 FYNNEI. The CDR3 sequence is 16 residues long. Trimming took off 3 bases at V and 4 bases at J, with 18 bases between the two ends. The gene calls are TRBV2 and TRBJ1-1; D call uncertain. Material: blood, either unsorted or a sorted T cell fraction (not recorded which). This receptor was obtained from a human donor who was either an allogeneic HSCT recipient or a stem cell or donor lymphocyte infusion donor (not recorded which). It is not recorded whose cells these are; they may come from a transplant donor. CDR3 region: CASSDIRGRAATEAFF. The CDR3, as DNA: TGTGCCAGCAGTGATATCCGAGGTAGGGCGGCCACTGAAGCTTTCTTT. Using reference TRBV2 and TRBJ1-1 for the parts outside the CDR3, the full variable domain is EPEVTQTPSHQVTQMGQEVILRCVPISNHLYFYWYRQILGQKVEFLVSFYNNEISEKSEIFDDQFSVERPDGSNFTLKIRSTKLEDSAMYFCASSDIRGRAATEAFFGQGTRLTVV.